A single TCR beta chain is shown here with its context. The source of the sample is a study of sequential checkpoint blockade in melanoma. For the study at large: Arm A got nivolumab then ipilimumab; arm B the reverse, 1:1.

Libraries were prepared by immunoSEQ multiplex PCR; TCRdb keeps only in-frame clonotypes and omits some of them. The profile shows under 25,000 clones, over 70% of them singletons. Described treatment: randomized to nivolumab then ipilimumab (arm A) or the reverse (arm B). No patient had prior DNA-damaging chemotherapy. From thawed PBMCs, live CD3+CD8+ cells negative for CD19 and CD56 were sorted. This TCR was sampled from a human donor with melanoma. The source material was CD8+ T cells sorted from blood (inferred from file names), sampled from a patient given nivolumab and ipilimumab in sequence.

The CDR3 protein is CASSPGTGVGQPQHF. DNA of the CDR3: TGCGCCAGCAGCCCAGGGACAGGGGTAGGTCAGCCCCAGCATTTT. This chain connects TRBV5-1 to TRBJ1-5, with 10 positions matching TRBD1. This CDR3 has 15 residues. From germline, CDR1 is SGHRS and CDR2 YFSETQ. V was pared by 4 bases and J by 6 bases, with 7 bases of the junction left unmatched.